Listed below are T cell receptor beta chains from one sample, sequenced in a study of T-cell reconstitution after alpha-beta-depleted transplantation in children. One entry per CDR3 protein results from TCRdb running MiXCR on the PCR reads. The sample lists approximately 70,000 distinct CDR3 sequences, roughly 5.2% seen once, with over 15% in the top ten. Here the sequenced sample was PBMCs, mostly from graft donor cells, taken 180 days after TCRalphabeta/CD19-depleted stem cell transplant. The receptors shown here come from a boy under two years old who had a stem cell transplant for acute myeloid leukemia, so the T cells may come from the graft donor. CDR3s include the opening cysteine and the closing phenylalanine or tryptophan. The order of the fields is V gene, D gene, J gene, clone size, CDR3 protein, CDR3 DNA. D genes are given only for firm matches. Where a row states a size, it is once, few, many or the class of an expanded clone; other rows omit it.

TRBV12-3/TRBV12-4,.,TRBJ2-7,many,CASSSSGPPLEQYF,TGTGCCAGCAGCTCCAGCGGGCCGCCCCTCGAGCAGTACTTC
TRBV18,TRBD1,TRBJ1-1,many,CASSPSGQDTEAFF,TGTGCCAGCTCACCATCCGGACAGGACACTGAAGCTTTCTTT
TRBV6-5,TRBD2,TRBJ2-3,many,CASSYPGTSRTQYF,TGTGCCAGCAGTTACCCCGGGACTAGTCGTACGCAGTATTTT
TRBV6-2/TRBV6-3,TRBD1,TRBJ2-7,many,CASSNPGQGYSYEQYF,TGTGCCAGCAGTAACCCTGGACAGGGGTACTCCTACGAGCAGTACTTC
TRBV12-3/TRBV12-4,.,TRBJ1-4,many,CASNYEGGAEKLFF,TGTGCCAGCAACTACGAAGGGGGGGCTGAAAAACTGTTTTTT
TRBV12-3/TRBV12-4,.,TRBJ2-5,many,CASSSFLGDLETQYF,TGTGCCAGCAGCTCTTTTTTGGGGGATTTAGAGACCCAGTACTTC
TRBV5-1,.,TRBJ1-6,many,CASSTDYTGPLHF,TGCGCCAGCAGCACCGATTATACCGGCCCCCTCCACTTT
TRBV20-1,.,TRBJ1-1,many,CSAREPGRGTEAFF,TGCAGTGCTAGAGAACCAGGGAGGGGTACTGAAGCTTTCTTT
TRBV18,.,TRBJ2-2,many,CASSPTSASNTGELFF,TGTGCCAGCTCGCCTACCTCAGCGTCGAACACCGGGGAGCTGTTTTTT
TRBV4-1,TRBD1,TRBJ1-3,many,CASSQHDLGTGRNTIYF,TGCGCCAGCAGCCAGCACGACCTCGGGACAGGTAGAAACACCATATATTTT
TRBV11-1,.,TRBJ2-5,many,CASSLDAYALRIQETQYF,TGTGCCAGCAGCTTAGACGCCTACGCTCTCAGAATTCAAGAGACCCAGTACTTC
TRBV12-3/TRBV12-4,.,TRBJ2-7,many,CASSLLPAGNEQYF,TGTGCCAGCAGTCTCCTGCCGGCGGGGAACGAGCAGTACTTC
TRBV18,TRBD2,TRBJ2-3,many,CASSPAGLHTDTQYF,TGTGCCAGCTCACCCGCGGGACTACACACAGATACGCAGTATTTT
TRBV29-1,TRBD1,TRBJ2-4,many,CSVEGQGRGIQYF,TGCAGCGTGGAAGGACAGGGCCGAGGCATTCAGTACTTC
TRBV15,.,TRBJ2-7,many,CATSRDRGSYEQYF,TGTGCCACCAGCAGAGACAGGGGCTCCTACGAGCAGTACTTC
TRBV18,.,TRBJ2-5,many,CASSPNSEETQYF,TGTGCCAGCTCACCAAACAGTGAAGAGACCCAGTACTTC
TRBV20-1,.,TRBJ1-3,many,CSARSRTQGIRSGNTIYF,TGCAGTGCTAGATCCCGCACACAGGGAATACGCTCTGGAAACACCATATATTTT
TRBV3-1,.,TRBJ2-2,many,CASSQEIVTFTGELFF,TGTGCCAGCAGCCAAGAAATTGTGACTTTCACCGGGGAGCTGTTTTTT
TRBV12-3/TRBV12-4,.,TRBJ2-1,few,CAISLNRGGFRPYYNEQFF,TGTGCCATCAGTTTAAATAGGGGGGGCTTCCGCCCATACTACAATGAGCAGTTCTTC
TRBV7-9,.,TRBJ1-1,many,CASSLHATEAFF,TGTGCCAGCAGCTTACATGCTACTGAAGCTTTCTTT
TRBV9,.,TRBJ2-3,many,CASSVERGPTDTQYF,TGTGCCAGCAGCGTAGAGAGGGGTCCCACAGATACGCAGTATTTT
TRBV5-1,.,TRBJ2-3,many,CASSLDPAPDTQYF,TGCGCCAGCAGCTTGGATCCCGCCCCAGATACGCAGTATTTT
TRBV28,TRBD1,TRBJ2-1,medium-sized,CASRTGQAYNEQFF,TGTGCCAGCAGGACCGGACAGGCCTACAATGAGCAGTTCTTC
TRBV10-3,.,TRBJ2-5,many,CAAARVQETQYF,TGTGCCGCGGCCAGGGTCCAAGAGACCCAGTACTTC
TRBV3-1,.,TRBJ2-7,.,CATSQFFKWVQSLYEQYF,TGTGCCACCAGCCAGTTCTTCAAGTGGGTTCAAAGCCTCTACGAGCAGTACTTC
TRBV28,.,TRBJ2-2,many,CASSFLKSRGNTGELFF,TGTGCCAGCAGTTTCCTGAAATCGAGGGGAAACACCGGGGAGCTGTTTTTT
TRBV5-1,.,TRBJ2-3,many,CASSWGHSTDTQYF,TGCGCCAGCAGCTGGGGTCATAGCACAGATACGCAGTATTTT
TRBV7-2,.,TRBJ2-1,many,CASSLALGGTEQFF,TGTGCCAGCAGCTTAGCGCTCGGTGGGACAGAGCAGTTCTTC
TRBV5-5,TRBD2,TRBJ2-1,many,CASSLLLAGGLNEQFF,TGTGCCAGCAGCCTACTCCTAGCGGGGGGGCTTAATGAGCAGTTCTTC
TRBV18,.,TRBJ2-7,many,CASSPPVAGSYEQYF,TGTGCCAGCTCACCGCCAGTGGCGGGGTCCTACGAGCAGTACTTC
TRBV11-2,.,TRBJ2-5,many,CASSHTGQQETQYF,TGTGCCAGCAGCCATACCGGACAACAAGAGACCCAGTACTTC
TRBV5-1,.,TRBJ1-5,many,CASSLAGAANQPQHF,TGCGCCAGCAGCTTGGCCGGCGCAGCCAATCAGCCCCAGCATTTT
TRBV12-3/TRBV12-4,.,TRBJ2-2,many,CASTDGSGELFF,TGTGCCAGCACCGACGGTAGCGGGGAGCTGTTTTTT
TRBV6-5,.,TRBJ1-1,many,CASSYSMPRRGGNTEAFF,TGTGCCAGCAGTTACTCGATGCCCCGCAGGGGAGGGAACACTGAAGCTTTCTTT
TRBV6-5,TRBD1,TRBJ2-6,many,CASSYSGTASGANVLTF,TGTGCCAGCAGTTACTCGGGGACAGCCTCTGGGGCCAACGTCCTGACTTTC
TRBV19,TRBD1,TRBJ2-7,few,CASSIVTGAYEQYF,TGTGCCAGTAGTATAGTAACAGGGGCCTACGAGCAGTACTTC
TRBV28,.,TRBJ1-5,many,CASSLRQPHSNQPQHF,TGTGCCAGCAGTTTAAGACAGCCTCATAGCAATCAGCCCCAGCATTTT